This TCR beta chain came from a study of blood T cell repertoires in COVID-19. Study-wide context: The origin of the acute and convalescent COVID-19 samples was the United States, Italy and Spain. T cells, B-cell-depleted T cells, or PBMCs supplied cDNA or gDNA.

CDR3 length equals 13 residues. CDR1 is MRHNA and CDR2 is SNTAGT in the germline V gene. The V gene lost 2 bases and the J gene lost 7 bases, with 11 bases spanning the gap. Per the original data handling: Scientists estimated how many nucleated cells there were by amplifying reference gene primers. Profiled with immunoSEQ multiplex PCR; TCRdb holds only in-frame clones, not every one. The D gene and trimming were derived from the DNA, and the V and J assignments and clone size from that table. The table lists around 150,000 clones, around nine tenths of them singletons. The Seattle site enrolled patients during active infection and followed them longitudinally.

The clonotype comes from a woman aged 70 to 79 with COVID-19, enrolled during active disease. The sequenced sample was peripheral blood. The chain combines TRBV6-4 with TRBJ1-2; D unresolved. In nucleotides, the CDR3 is TGTGCCAGCAGTGACCTACCGCGGGGTGGCTACACCTTC. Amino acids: CASSDLPRGGYTF.